The source of this T cell receptor beta chain is a study of blood T cell repertoires in COVID-19 (dated by TCRdb to the early 2020s). Looking at the study overall: Samples from collaborators originated in the United States, Italy and Spain and spanned both the acute and convalescent phases of COVID-19. The prospective study material was composed of cDNA or gDNA derived from T cells, B-cell-depleted T cells, or PBMCs. Subjects who had been exposed to COVID-19, were actively infected with it, or had recovered from it provided the deeply sampled blood TCRbeta repertoires that made up the dataset. The repertoires were released in a freely available public database meant as a resource for research on the immune response to SARS-CoV-2. The samples were drawn from two sources: the first 160 participants of the ongoing ImmuneRACE study, and 1,000 to 1,500 subjects contributed by 6 global collaborators. A de-identified subject ID, COVID-19 status, age in years and sex were almost always included in the sample metadata. Where available, HLA class I and class II types were obtained from metadata supplied by the sample provider rather than from assay-based typing. What the study reported, not specific to this receptor: Clinical and demographic metadata were provided uncurated, with the amount varying by source and participant.

The collaborating institutions used their own protocols to collect whole blood in K2EDTA tubes. For TCRbeta analysis, collaborators shipped samples in one of three forms: frozen whole blood, isolated PBMCs, or DNA extracted from either of those sample types. From cysteine to phenylalanine, the CDR3 is 16 amino acids long. The read is trimmed to its CDR3 DNA, 48 bases read in frame from base 1. V trim: 1 base; J trim: 3 bases; unmatched bases: 8. The germline V gene (reference sequence) yields LGHDT for CDR1 and YNNKEL for CDR2. TCRbeta CDR3 regions were amplified from genomic DNA by means of the immunoSEQ Assay, a bias-controlled multiplex PCR. As for how the authors treated the data: The number of nucleated cells in each sample was estimated from the amplification of reference gene primers within the assay. To quantify the absolute abundance of each unique TCRbeta CDR3 rearrangement, sequence reads were collapsed and filtered. For each sample, productive Simpson clonality was calculated by taking the square root of Simpson's diversity index across productive rearrangements. TCRdb took over this immuneACCESS table, retaining in-frame rearrangements with V and J assigned. Such tables are incomplete; in checked studies, under half of the missing clones stem from an unresolved V gene, and the remainder is unexplained. That table gives V, J and clone size, and the DNA gave D and trimming. For this sample there are tens of thousands of clones; 70% to 80% appear just once. Over 9.5% of the sample is taken by the ten largest.

As for this clone: Its antigen is unknown. Per-base qualities were not stored, and no clone one base away is much larger.

The chain links TRBV3-1 (or the pseudogene TRBV3-2) with TRBJ1-2; 7 central nucleotides agree with TRBD1. This TCR came from a human donor in a cohort sampled during active COVID-19. The sequencing input was peripheral blood. The bases read TGTGCCAGCAGCCAAGCTCTCGGCAGGGGGGACTATGGCTACACCTTC. This gives the protein CASSQALGRGDYGYTF.